These 13 T cell receptor beta chains were all obtained from the same sample, sequenced in a study of radiation and T cells in renal cell carcinoma. Time point denoted: blood 4 weeks post-SBRT, at nephrectomy. As to treatment: 15 Gy SBRT to primary tumor, nephrectomy 4 weeks later. The repertoire was sequenced with immunoSEQ multiplex PCR; TCRdb's copy has only in-frame clones and lacks some. The table shows roughly 82,000 clones, with around 89% occurring only once. The sample consisted of blood, taken from a patient whose treatment included radiotherapy and nephrectomy. The receptor set was obtained from a woman in her sixties or seventies with renal cell carcinoma.

The chain carries TRBV6-5 and TRBJ1-1; the D gene is possibly TRBD1 (6 bases). Germline V gives CDR1 MNHEY, CDR2 SVGAGI. The CDR3 extends over 15 amino acids. V lost 0 bases to trimming and J lost 4 bases, with 12 bases between them. The CDR3 here is CASSYSITGSTEAFF. For the CDR3, the DNA is TGTGCCAGCAGTTACTCGATAACAGGGTCCACTGAAGCTTTCTTT.

The V gene is TRBV15, the J gene TRBJ1-2, with a weak D call TRBD1 (6 bases). Germline loops: CDR1 LNHNV, CDR2 YYDKDF (reference sequence). V was trimmed by 0 bases and J by 4 bases, leaving 6 bases between them. The CDR3 has 13 amino acids. In nucleotides, the CDR3 is TGTGCCACCAGCAGAGAAGGGGGCTATGGCTACACCTTC. It specifies CATSREGGYGYTF.

The CDR3 nucleotides read TGCGCCAGCAGTGAGTCGGGGGTTAGCACAGATACGCAGTATTTT. Amino acids: CASSESGVSTDTQYF. The chain recombines TRBV10-2 with TRBJ2-3; perhaps D is TRBD1 or TRBD2 (5 bases each). The CDR3 contains 15 residues. Germline V CDR1 and CDR2: WSHSY, SAAADI. Trimming pared 0 bases from V and 0 bases from J, leaving 7 bases between.

The rearrangement links TRBV4-3 to TRBJ1-2; a possible D gene is TRBD1 (6 bases). Germline values: CDR1 LGHNA, CDR2 YSLEER. The germline V and J ends were trimmed by 0 bases and 3 bases, with 14 bases remaining between them. This CDR3 comprises 16 residues. For the CDR3, the DNA is TGCGCCAGCAGCCAAGATCGAACAGGGCAATACTATGGCTACACCTTC. Translated: CASSQDRTGQYYGYTF.

V usage is TRBV30 and J usage is TRBJ1-5; D might be TRBD1 (5 bases). This CDR3 contains 13 residues. Germline loops: CDR1 GTSNPN, CDR2 SVGIG (reference sequence). V was clipped by 2 bases and J by 7 bases, with 12 bases between them. In DNA form, the CDR3 reads TGTGCCTGGAGTAATCGGGGCAGGCAGCCCCAGCATTTT. This codes for CAWSNRGRQPQHF.

The gene calls are TRBV19 and TRBJ1-5; D gene uncertain. Germline values: CDR1 LNHDA, CDR2 SQIVND (reference sequence). V was cut by 5 bases and J by 0 bases, with 5 bases left in between. CDR3 length: 13 amino acids. The CDR3 is CASSAVSNQPQHF. CDR3 bases: TGTGCCAGTAGTGCGGTTAGCAATCAGCCCCAGCATTTT.

The genes are TRBV5-4 and TRBJ2-1; 11 nucleotides align to TRBD2. V was pared by 1 base and J by 10 bases, with 7 bases of the junction left unmatched. There are 15 residues in the CDR3. Germline assignment: CDR1 SGHNT and CDR2 YYREEE (reference sequence). CDR3 amino acids: CASSLIAGGQSEQFF. In nucleotides, the CDR3 is TGTGCCAGCAGCTTGATAGCGGGGGGGCAGTCCGAGCAGTTCTTC.

This rearrangement joins TRBV19 to TRBJ2-5; 12 bases align to TRBD1. The CDR3 consists of 15 residues. The J segment lost 5 bases and the V segment lost 8 bases, leaving 9 bases of the junction unmatched. CDR1 LNHDA and CDR2 SQIVND come from the germline V gene (reference sequence). The CDR3 region is CASSDGTGGSETQYF. In DNA form, the CDR3 reads TGTGCCAGTTCCGATGGGACAGGGGGCAGTGAGACCCAGTACTTC.

The chain recombines TRBV28 with TRBJ2-2; D gene unclear. Trimming shortened V by 7 bases and J by 7 bases, and 7 bases separated the two germline ends. The CDR3 is 11 amino acids. Looked up from germline, CDR1 is MDHEN and CDR2 is SYDVKM. CDR3 DNA: TGTGCCAGCACCCTCGACGGGGAGCTGTTTTTT. The encoded protein is CASTLDGELFF.

This clone has just one count. The CDR3 region has the DNA TGTGCCTGGAGTGTAGAGGGGCGGGAGCAGTTCTTC. This translates into CAWSVEGREQFF. J is TRBJ2-1 and V is TRBV30; D tentatively reads TRBD1 or TRBD2 (5 bases each). The CDR3 consists of 12 residues. Germline V CDR1 and CDR2: GTSNPN, SVGIG (reference sequence). Between the trimmed V and J ends, which lost 0 bases and 10 bases, there was a span of 10 bases.

The rearrangement uses TRBV28 and TRBJ1-2; D gene ambiguous. The germline CDR1 and CDR2 sequences are MDHEN and SYDVKM. The CDR3 has 13 amino acids. Trimming pared 6 bases from V and 6 bases from J, leaving 14 bases between. The CDR3 region is CASRLTLDDGYTF. CDR3 coding DNA: TGTGCCAGCAGGTTGACACTAGACGATGGCTACACCTTC.

This sequence joins TRBV5-1 and TRBJ2-1; TRBD1 is a possible D gene (6 bases). The germline V gene has CDR1 SGHRS and CDR2 YFSETQ. With 0 bases removed from V and 2 bases from J, the gap between germline ends came to 9 bases. This CDR3 is 15 amino acids long. The DNA for the CDR3 is TGCGCCAGCAGCTTGGAACAGGGCGCCTACAATGAGCAGTTCTTC. Its translation: CASSLEQGAYNEQFF. Full variable domain (remainder filled in from reference TRBV5-1 and TRBJ2-1): KAGVTQTPRYLIKTRGQQVTLSCSPISGHRSVSWYQQTPGQGLQFLFEYFSETQRNKGNFPGRFSGRQFSNSRSEMNVSTLELGDSALYLCASSLEQGAYNEQFFGPGTRLTVL.

The chain recombines TRBV6-6 with TRBJ1-3, with 8 positions matching TRBD1. CDR1 is MNHNY and CDR2 is SVGAGI in the germline V gene (reference sequence). J gave up 1 base and V 8 bases, and 7 bases lay outside the gene matches. The CDR3 is made up of 15 amino acids. The CDR3 spells CASQRTGLSGNTIYF. The DNA for the CDR3 is TGTGCCAGCCAAAGGACAGGGTTGTCTGGAAACACCATATATTTT.